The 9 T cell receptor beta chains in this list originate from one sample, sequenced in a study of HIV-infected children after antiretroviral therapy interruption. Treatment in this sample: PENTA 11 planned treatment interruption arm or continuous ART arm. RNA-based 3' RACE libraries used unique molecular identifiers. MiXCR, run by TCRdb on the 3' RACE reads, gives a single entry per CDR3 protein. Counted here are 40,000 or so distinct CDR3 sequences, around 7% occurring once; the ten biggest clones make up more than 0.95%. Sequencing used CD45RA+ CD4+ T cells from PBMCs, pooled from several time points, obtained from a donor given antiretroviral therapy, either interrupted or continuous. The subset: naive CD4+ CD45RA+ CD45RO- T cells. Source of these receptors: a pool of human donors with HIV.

The CDR3 nucleotides are TGTGCCAGCGGTGAAGGGACACCAAACACAGAAGTCTTCTTT. It codes for CASGEGTPNTEVFF. The chain combines TRBV6-6 with TRBJ1-1; TRBD1 is a possible D gene (6 bases). This CDR3 spans 14 amino acids. The V end was cut by 8 bases, the J end by 14 bases, with 27 bases between. Per germline, CDR1 MNHNY and CDR2 SVGAGI (reference sequence).

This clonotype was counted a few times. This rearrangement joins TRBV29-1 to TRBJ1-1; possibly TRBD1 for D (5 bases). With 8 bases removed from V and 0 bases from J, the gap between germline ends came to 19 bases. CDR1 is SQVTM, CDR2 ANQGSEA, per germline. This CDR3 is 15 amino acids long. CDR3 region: CSTSRDSNMNTEAFF. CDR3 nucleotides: TGCAGCACCTCCCGGGACTCAAACATGAACACTGAAGCTTTCTTT.

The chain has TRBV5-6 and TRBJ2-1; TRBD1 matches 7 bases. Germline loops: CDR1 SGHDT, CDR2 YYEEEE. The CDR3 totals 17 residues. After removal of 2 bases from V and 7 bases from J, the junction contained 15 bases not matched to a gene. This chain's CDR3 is CASSLYPKTGTTNEQFF. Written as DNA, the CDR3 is TGTGCCAGCAGCTTATACCCCAAGACAGGGACGACGAATGAGCAGTTCTTC.

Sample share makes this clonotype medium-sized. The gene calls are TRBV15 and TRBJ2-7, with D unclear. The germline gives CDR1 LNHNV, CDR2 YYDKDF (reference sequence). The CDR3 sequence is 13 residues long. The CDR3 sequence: CASSRDRQYEQYF. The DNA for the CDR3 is TGTGCTAGCAGTAGAGATCGACAATATGAACAGTACTTC.

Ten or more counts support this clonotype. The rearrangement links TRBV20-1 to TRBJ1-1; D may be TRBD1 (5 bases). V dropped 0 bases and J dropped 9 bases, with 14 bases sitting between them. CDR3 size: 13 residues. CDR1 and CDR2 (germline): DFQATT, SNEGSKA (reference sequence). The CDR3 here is CSARDNWAGQAFF. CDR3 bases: TGCAGTGCTAGAGATAATTGGGCAGGGCAAGCTTTCTTT.

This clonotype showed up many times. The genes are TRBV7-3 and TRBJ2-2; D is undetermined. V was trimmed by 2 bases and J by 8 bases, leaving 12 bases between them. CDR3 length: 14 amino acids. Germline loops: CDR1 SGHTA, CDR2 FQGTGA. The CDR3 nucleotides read TGTGCCAGCAGCTTACAATCAACGCCGGGGGAGCTGTTTTTT. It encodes CASSLQSTPGELFF.

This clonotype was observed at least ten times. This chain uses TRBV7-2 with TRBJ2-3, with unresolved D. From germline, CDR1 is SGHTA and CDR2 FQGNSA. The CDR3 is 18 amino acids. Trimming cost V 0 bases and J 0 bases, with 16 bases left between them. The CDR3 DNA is TGTGCCAGCAGCTTAGCGCCAGCCTCCTACACTAGCACAGATACGCAGTATTTT. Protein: CASSLAPASYTSTDTQYF.

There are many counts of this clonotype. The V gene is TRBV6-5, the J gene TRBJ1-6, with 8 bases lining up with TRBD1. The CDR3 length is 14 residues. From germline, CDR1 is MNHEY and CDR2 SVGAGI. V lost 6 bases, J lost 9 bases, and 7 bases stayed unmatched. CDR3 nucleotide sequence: TGTGCCAGCAGGCCGACAGGGGCTAGTTCACCCCTCCACTTT. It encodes CASRPTGASSPLHF.

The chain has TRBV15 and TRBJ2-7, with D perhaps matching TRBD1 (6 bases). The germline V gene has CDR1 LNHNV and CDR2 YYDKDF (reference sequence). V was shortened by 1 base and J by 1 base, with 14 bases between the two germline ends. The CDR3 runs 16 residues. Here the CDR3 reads CATSRVKGTQSYEQYF. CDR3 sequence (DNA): TGTGCCACCAGCAGAGTTAAGGGGACACAATCCTACGAGCAGTACTTC.